The clone carrying this TCR beta chain was observed many times. Its antigen remains unknown. The investigators reverse transcribed all of the isolated RNA, so they sequenced expressed TCRB transcripts. Generated by immunoSEQ multiplex PCR, the TCRdb table keeps only in-frame clones and is missing some. Among 250,000 or so clones listed, roughly 13% were seen once. These data come from a study of beta chain features in type 1 diabetes. Points from the study as a whole: Moderate yet significant TCRB CDR3 shortening was seen in Type 1 diabetes patients in all four CD4+ subsets. HLA influence on TCRB rearrangement stayed unresolved here. cDNA-based reads could over-represent cells with high TCR expression.

The receptor was isolated from a man aged 30 to 39 with type 1 diabetes. Sequenced material: naive CD4+ T cells from blood.

CDR3 sequence reads: CASSQKDRGLYF. The CDR3 DNA reads as TGTGCCAGCAGCCAGAAGGACAGGGGGTTGTACTTC. The genes are TRBV4-2 and TRBJ2-4; TRBD1 matches at 10 bases. Unmatched junction bases numbered 5, after V lost 3 bases and J lost 15 bases. This CDR3 region has 12 residues. Germline loops: CDR1 LGHNA, CDR2 YNFKEQ.